These 19 T cell receptor beta chains originate from one sample sequenced in a study of OX40 agonist ivuxolimab in advanced cancers. Here immunoSEQ multiplex PCR was the method, and the copy in TCRdb shows in-frame clones only, minus some. The table includes about 48,000 clones, about 81% detected once. Source: CD4+ or CD8+ T cells sorted from blood, taken in a trial of the OX40 agonist ivuxolimab. The origin of the receptors is an adult with an advanced solid tumor such as melanoma, head and neck, liver or kidney cancer.

Only a few counts were recorded for this clone. This rearrangement joins TRBV5-4 to TRBJ2-7, with a tentative D call TRBD2 (6 bases). The V gene lost 4 bases and the J gene lost 8 bases, with 13 bases spanning the gap. Germline assignment: CDR1 SGHNT and CDR2 YYREEE (reference sequence). CDR3 size: 12 residues. CDR3 amino acids: CASSLTGRQQYF. The CDR3 nucleotides read TGTGCCAGCAGCCTAACCGGGAGACAGCAGTACTTC.

The chain has TRBV7-6 and TRBJ1-5; TRBD1 is a possible D gene (6 bases). The CDR3 consists of 15 residues. The germline V gene has CDR1 SGHVS and CDR2 FNYEAQ. Between the trimmed V and J ends, which lost 1 base and 3 bases, there was a span of 10 bases. The CDR3 bases are TGTGCCAGCAGCTTAGACAGGGCCTTCAATCAGCCCCAGCATTTT. Its protein product is CASSLDRAFNQPQHF. Supplemented by reference TRBV7-6 and TRBJ1-5, the full variable domain reads GAGVSQSPRYKVTKRGQDVALRCDPISGHVSLYWYRQALGQGPEFLTYFNYEAQQDKSGLPNDRFSAERPEGSISTLTIQRTEQRDSAMYRCASSLDRAFNQPQHFGDGTRLSIL.

The genes are TRBV5-1 and TRBJ1-1; 7 positions agree with TRBD1. Per germline, CDR1 SGHRS and CDR2 YFSETQ. The CDR3 spans 15 residues. The ends lost 4 bases at V and 2 bases at J; junction bases unmatched: 8. In nucleotides, the CDR3 is TGCGCCAGCAGCGACGGGACAGCCAGTAACACTGAAGCTTTCTTT. Its protein product is CASSDGTASNTEAFF. The full variable domain, its missing parts supplied by reference TRBV5-1 and TRBJ1-1, is KAGVTQTPRYLIKTRGQQVTLSCSPISGHRSVSWYQQTPGQGLQFLFEYFSETQRNKGNFPGRFSGRQFSNSRSEMNVSTLELGDSALYLCASSDGTASNTEAFFGQGTRLTVV.

This clone was observed once. The chain links TRBV15 to TRBJ2-7, with 13 bases identical to TRBD2. Unmatched junction bases numbered 10, after V lost 1 base and J lost 4 bases. Germline V gene sequence: CDR1 LNHNV, CDR2 YYDKDF (reference sequence). CDR3 length: 18 residues. CDR3 sequence: CATSRGTSGSLMVYEQYF. Written as DNA, the CDR3 is TGTGCCACCAGCAGAGGGACTAGCGGGAGTTTAATGGTATACGAGCAGTACTTC.

This clone was counted once. V and J are TRBV19 and TRBJ2-1, with a tentative D call TRBD2 (6 bases). This CDR3 is 15 amino acids long. Per the germline V gene, CDR1 is LNHDA and CDR2 is SQIVND (reference sequence). The germline V and J ends were trimmed by 6 bases and 4 bases, with 16 bases remaining between them. For the CDR3, the DNA is TGTGCCAGTAGCGGAGGGAGTTCATGGTACAATGAGCAGTTCTTC. It translates to CASSGGSSWYNEQFF.

The V call is TRBV5-4, the J call TRBJ1-1; D is perhaps TRBD1 (5 bases). This CDR3 is 11 amino acids long. Germline CDR1 and CDR2: SGHNT and YYREEE (reference sequence). V was clipped by 6 bases and J by 5 bases, with 8 bases between them. CDR3 in DNA: TGTGCCAGCAAGCGGGGGACTGAAGCTTTCTTT. Its translation: CASKRGTEAFF.

The rearrangement uses TRBV7-9 and TRBJ1-1; D might be TRBD1 (6 bases). Germline V gives CDR1 SEHNR, CDR2 FQNEAQ (reference sequence). Between the trimmed V and J ends, which lost 1 base and 3 bases, there was a span of 21 bases. The CDR3 loop spans 18 amino acids. The CDR3 here is CASSLEGGRVIPDTEAFF. Written as DNA, the CDR3 is TGTGCCAGCAGCTTAGAAGGGGGGCGAGTAATTCCGGACACTGAAGCTTTCTTT.

This chain joins TRBV28 and TRBJ1-1; D remains ambiguous. The CDR3 contains 14 residues. The V and J ends lost 6 bases and 0 bases respectively, with 11 bases between them. CDR1 is MDHEN and CDR2 is SYDVKM in the germline V gene. DNA of the CDR3: TGTGCCAGCAGCCAGGACGGGATGAACACTGAAGCTTTCTTT. Residues: CASSQDGMNTEAFF.

The chain uses TRBV6-5 and TRBJ2-5; TRBD1 is a possible D gene (7 bases). The J call is in doubt because the DNA end fits TRBJ2-7 better. The CDR3 length is 15 residues. Germline V gene sequence: CDR1 MNHEY, CDR2 SVGAGI. The CDR3 DNA follows: TGTGCCAGCAGTGCCAAGACAGGGAGGCCCTACGAGCAGTACTTC. This sequence encodes CASSAKTGRPYEQYF.

The V gene is TRBV2, the J gene TRBJ2-3; 8 bases are shared with TRBD2. The J segment lost 6 bases and the V segment lost 3 bases, leaving 11 bases of the junction unmatched. Germline V gene data show CDR1 as SNHLY and CDR2 as FYNNEI. This CDR3 has 16 residues. In nucleotides, the CDR3 is TGTGCCAGCAGTGATCCAGCGGGAGCATTATCGGATACGCAGTATTTT. Amino acids: CASSDPAGALSDTQYF.

Worth noting for this clone: Other DNA sequences within the sample encode an identical CDR3. The chain carries TRBV7-2 and TRBJ1-5, with D uncertain. Trimming shortened V by 0 bases and J by 5 bases, and 5 bases separated the two germline ends. CDR3 length equals 13 residues. From germline, CDR1 is SGHTA and CDR2 FQGNSA. This CDR3 is CASSLAPDQPQHF. In DNA, the CDR3 is TGTGCCAGCAGCTTAGCGCCAGATCAGCCCCAGCATTTT.

The chain recombines TRBV10-1 with TRBJ1-5; the D is unclear. The CDR3 has 13 residues. V was cut by 3 bases and J by 6 bases, with 9 bases left in between. Germline V lookup: CDR1 WNHNN, CDR2 SYGVQD (reference sequence). CDR3: CASSDGQLQPQHF. CDR3 bases: TGCGCCAGCAGTGATGGCCAGCTTCAGCCCCAGCATTTT.

This chain joins TRBV7-9 and TRBJ2-2, with D possibly TRBD2 on 6 matching bases. Trimming removed 5 bases from V and 6 bases from J, with 13 bases in between. The germline V gene has CDR1 SEHNR and CDR2 FQNEAQ (reference sequence). This CDR3 has 14 amino acids. Here the CDR3 reads CASSLEGLAGELFF. The CDR3 DNA follows: TGTGCCAGCAGCCTGGAGGGCCTCGCCGGGGAGCTGTTTTTT.

This clone showed up just once. This sequence joins TRBV10-3 and TRBJ2-1; TRBD1 aligns across 12 bases. The germline V gene has CDR1 ENHRY and CDR2 SYGVKD. After removal of 4 bases from V and 8 bases from J, the junction contained 3 bases not matched to a gene. The CDR3 spans 14 residues. In nucleotides, the CDR3 is TGTGCCATCAGTGCGGGACAGGGGGCTGATGAGCAGTTCTTC. It is translated as CAISAGQGADEQFF.

The genes are TRBV9 and TRBJ1-3; D remains unclear. Trimming removed 0 bases at V and 3 bases at J, with 4 bases between. This CDR3 is 13 amino acids long. Germline CDR1 SGDLS, CDR2 YYNGEE. CDR3 residues: CASSVDLGNTIYF. The CDR3 DNA reads as TGTGCCAGCAGCGTAGACCTTGGAAACACCATATATTTT.

This clone was detected a few times. This chain joins TRBV7-8 and TRBJ1-5; 7 bases agree with TRBD1. CDR3 length equals 16 residues. The ends lost 3 bases at V and 1 base at J; junction bases unmatched: 6. Germline V gene data show CDR1 as SGHVS and CDR2 as FQNEAQ. The DNA for the CDR3 is TGTGCCAGCAGCTTTGACAGGGTCTGGAGCAATCAGCCCCAGCATTTT. This translates into CASSFDRVWSNQPQHF.

This sequence joins TRBV5-4 and TRBJ2-7; D gene uncertain. This CDR3 comprises 13 residues. Germline V gives CDR1 SGHNT, CDR2 YYREEE (reference sequence). V lost 4 bases and J lost 6, with 14 bases in between. The CDR3 loop is CASSNTYLPEQYF. CDR3 nucleotide sequence: TGTGCCAGCAGCAATACCTACCTCCCCGAGCAGTACTTC.

The chain links TRBV19 to TRBJ1-5; perhaps TRBD1 as D (5 bases). The CDR3 consists of 16 residues. V shed 2 bases and J shed 7 bases, with 18 bases lying between them. The germline V gene encodes CDR1 LNHDA and CDR2 SQIVND (reference sequence). The CDR3 here is CASSIWDGSLRQPQHF. Here the CDR3 DNA reads TGTGCCAGTAGTATATGGGACGGTAGCTTACGGCAGCCCCAGCATTTT.

The gene calls are TRBV19 and TRBJ1-6; 12 bases align to TRBD1. The CDR3 runs to 15 residues. The germline CDR1 and CDR2 sequences are LNHDA and SQIVND (reference sequence). V dropped 10 bases and J dropped 6; count of bases not matched to a gene: 7. Written as DNA, the CDR3 is TGTGCCACCGGGACAGGGGGCGGTGGTAATTCACCCCTCCACTTT. Its protein product is CATGTGGGGNSPLHF.